This TCR beta chain was observed in a study of blood T cell repertoires in COVID-19. Across the study: Samples of COVID-19 (acute and convalescent) were obtained from the United States, Italy and Spain. T cells, B-cell-depleted T cells, or PBMCs provided the cDNA or gDNA that served as material.

Authors' processing steps: Reference gene primer amplification gave estimated nucleated cell counts. The table came from immunoSEQ multiplex PCR; TCRdb's copy has only in-frame clones and leaves some out. V, J and clone size reflect that table, while D and trimming were determined from the DNA. The sample has approximately 100,000 clones, approximately 81% seen once. Germline values: CDR1 LNHDA, CDR2 SQIVND (reference sequence). Trimming at V came to 3 bases and at J to 4 bases, leaving 8 bases not matched to a gene. The length of the CDR3 is 15 residues. This receptor was taken from a woman in her seventies with acute or convalescent COVID-19. Sequences were obtained from peripheral blood. The chain has TRBV19 and TRBJ2-5; TRBD2 agrees at 7 bases. The CDR3 protein is CASSIYLAGGETQYF. Written as DNA, the CDR3 is TGTGCCAGTAGTATTTATTTAGCGGGCGGAGAGACCCAGTACTTC.